A single sample is the source of the 17 T cell receptor beta chains below, sequenced in a study of regulatory dendritic cells for organ transplantation. Repertoires were generated with immunoSEQ multiplex PCR, while TCRdb's copy carries only in-frame clones and drops some. The table lists 9,500 to 15,000 clones, less than 70% of them singletons. These TCRs' antigens remain unknown. Sorted T cells were CFSE-labeled and cultured four to five days with allogeneic regulatory or mature dendritic cells at 1:10. Sequenced material: naive CD8+ T cells from blood cultured with dendritic cells. Subset described: CD45RA+ naive T cells. The receptors were gathered from a human donor in good health.

The chain joins TRBV7-9 to TRBJ2-7, with 11 bases that match TRBD2. Unmatched junction bases numbered 2, after V lost 3 bases and J lost 4 bases. Germline lookup yields CDR1 SEHNR and CDR2 FQNEAQ (reference sequence). The CDR3 extends over 14 amino acids. CDR3 sequence (DNA): TGTGCCAGCAGCTTGGGACTAGCGGAATACGAGCAGTACTTC. Translation: CASSLGLAEYEQYF. The entire variable domain, with the rest obtained from reference TRBV7-9 and TRBJ2-7, is as follows: DTGVSQNPRHKITKRGQNVTFRCDPISEHNRLYWYRQTLGQGPEFLTYFQNEAQLEKSRLLSDRFSAERPKGSFSTLEIQRTEQGDSAMYLCASSLGLAEYEQYFGPGTRLTVT.

This clone was recorded a few times. V usage is TRBV9 and J usage is TRBJ2-7; 11 positions agree with TRBD2. Germline-derived CDR1 and CDR2 are SGDLS and YYNGEE. V shed 3 bases, J shed 6 bases, and the junction held 11 bases outside the gene matches. This CDR3 is built from 16 residues. CDR3 in DNA: TGTGCCAGCAGCGCCGACCTACTAGCGGGGGAACTCGAGCAGTACTTC. Translating it yields CASSADLLAGELEQYF.

The chain couples TRBV13 to TRBJ2-7, with D possibly TRBD1 on 5 matching bases. In germline, CDR1 is PRHDT, CDR2 FYEKMQ (reference sequence). The V end was cut by 5 bases, the J end by 0 bases, with 14 bases between. This CDR3 is built from 15 residues. The CDR3 bases are TGTGCCAGCAGCCCTAACATGGGGCCCTCCTACGAGCAGTACTTC. Translating gives CASSPNMGPSYEQYF.

The V gene is TRBV9, the J gene TRBJ1-4, with D uncertain. V gave up 0 bases and J gave up 7 bases, with 13 bases separating them. The germline V gene has CDR1 SGDLS and CDR2 YYNGEE. The CDR3 consists of 15 residues. For the CDR3, the DNA is TGTGCCAGCAGCGTAGGAGGGATGATGGGTGAAAAACTGTTTTTT. Its protein product is CASSVGGMMGEKLFF.

This clone was picked up a small number of times. The gene calls are TRBV2 and TRBJ2-7; the D gene is possibly TRBD1 (6 bases). The CDR3 is 14 amino acids. Trimming removed 6 bases at V and 2 bases at J, with 14 bases between. CDR1 and CDR2 (germline): SNHLY, FYNNEI. The CDR3 bases are TGTGCCAGCAGAAGGACAGATCCCCCCTACGAGCAGTACTTC. It yields the protein CASRRTDPPYEQYF. The full variable domain, with the rest looked up from reference TRBV2 and TRBJ2-7, is EPEVTQTPSHQVTQMGQEVILRCVPISNHLYFYWYRQILGQKVEFLVSFYNNEISEKSEIFDDQFSVERPDGSNFTLKIRSTKLEDSAMYFCASRRTDPPYEQYFGPGTRLTVT.

This clone appeared a few times. The V gene is TRBV7-9, the J gene TRBJ2-7, with D maybe TRBD1 (6 bases). The CDR3 is made up of 15 amino acids. V was cut by 5 bases and J by 0 bases, with 14 bases left in between. The germline gives CDR1 SEHNR, CDR2 FQNEAQ (reference sequence). The CDR3 bases are TGTGCCAGCAGCCCAACTGGGGGCCTCTCCTACGAGCAGTACTTC. It is translated as CASSPTGGLSYEQYF.

This rearrangement joins TRBV19 to TRBJ1-3; tentatively, D is TRBD1 (5 bases). Trimming removed 2 bases at V and 0 bases at J, with 11 bases between. Looked up from germline, CDR1 is LNHDA and CDR2 is SQIVND (reference sequence). CDR3 length: 16 amino acids. CDR3 protein: CASSITGHYSGNTIYF. The CDR3 region has the DNA TGTGCCAGTAGTATAACCGGACACTACTCTGGAAACACCATATATTTT.

The V call is TRBV27, the J call TRBJ2-3, with D possibly matching TRBD1 (6 bases). In germline, CDR1 is MNHEY, CDR2 SMNVEV (reference sequence). Trimming cost V 5 bases and J 4 bases, with 13 bases left between them. The CDR3 runs to 14 residues. The CDR3 reads CASSVQGRPDTQYF. The CDR3 bases are TGTGCCAGCAGTGTTCAGGGGCGCCCAGATACGCAGTATTTT.

The chain couples TRBV6-5 to TRBJ2-3; 8 nucleotides align to TRBD2. Trimming cost V 5 bases and J 2 bases; bases outside gene matches: 3. Germline CDR1 MNHEY, CDR2 SVGAGI. The CDR3 covers 14 residues. In DNA, the CDR3 is TGTGCCAGCAGTGGACTAGCAAACACAGATACGCAGTATTTT. Translation: CASSGLANTDTQYF.

This clone was seen only once. V usage is TRBV29-1 and J usage is TRBJ2-6; no clear D. The CDR3 sequence is 16 residues long. The germline gives CDR1 SQVTM, CDR2 ANQGSEA. V was cut by 0 bases and J by 2 bases, with 11 bases left in between. The CDR3 protein is CSVEDIPNAGANVLTF. As DNA, the CDR3 is TGCAGCGTTGAAGACATACCTAACGCTGGGGCCAACGTCCTGACTTTC.

Turning to this clone: Germline and junction disagree at one end, which may indicate a read error. V is TRBV6-1 and J is TRBJ1-1, with a tentative D call TRBD1 (6 bases). The CDR3 contains 15 residues. Germline values: CDR1 MNHNS, CDR2 SASEGT. Written as DNA, the CDR3 is TGTGCCGGCAGCTACCAACAGGGCAAATTTGCTGAAGCTTTCTTT. It specifies CAGSYQQGKFAEAFF.

A few counts support this clone. The chain uses TRBV7-2 and TRBJ1-1; D gene unclear. CDR3 size: 11 residues. CDR1 is SGHTA and CDR2 is FQGNSA in the germline V gene. Trimming removed 6 bases from V and 5 bases from J, with 7 bases in between. The CDR3 here is CASSPFTEAFF. The DNA for the CDR3 is TGTGCCAGCAGTCCCTTTACTGAAGCTTTCTTT. Complete variable domain (other parts from reference TRBV7-2 and TRBJ1-1): GAGVSQSPSNKVTEKGKDVELRCDPISGHTALYWYRQSLGQGLEFLIYFQGNSAPDKSGLPSDRFSAERTGGSVSTLTIQRTQQEDSAVYLCASSPFTEAFFGQGTRLTVV.

The V gene is TRBV19, the J gene TRBJ2-3; D might be TRBD2 (6 bases). The CDR3 totals 15 residues. Germline loops: CDR1 LNHDA, CDR2 SQIVND (reference sequence). V was pared by 4 bases and J by 4 bases, with 15 bases between. CDR3 in amino acids: CASSKHPGLPDTQYF. CDR3 sequence (DNA): TGTGCCAGTAGTAAACATCCGGGACTGCCAGATACGCAGTATTTT.

This clone has a handful of counts. The J gene is TRBJ2-3, the V gene TRBV7-3; 8 bases match TRBD2. The CDR3 length is 14 residues. Trimming took 5 bases from V and 1 from J; bases not matched to a gene: 2. CDR1 is SGHTA and CDR2 is FQGTGA in the germline V gene. The CDR3 nucleotides read TGTGCCAGCAGCCCCGGGGGGGGCACAGATACGCAGTATTTT. Encoded protein: CASSPGGGTDTQYF.

The CDR3 nucleotides are TGTGCCACCAGCAGAACTGGGACATCCCGCTCCTACAATGAGCAGTTCTTC. Translated: CATSRTGTSRSYNEQFF. V is TRBV15 and J is TRBJ2-1, with D perhaps TRBD1 (6 bases). The V end lost 2 bases, the J end lost 0 bases, and 14 bases lay between the germline ends. The CDR3 is 17 amino acids. CDR1 and CDR2 from the germline V gene are LNHNV and YYDKDF (reference sequence).

This clone is a singleton in its sample. The chain couples TRBV14 to TRBJ2-1; 7 nucleotides align to TRBD2. Germline trimming cut 10 bases from V and 0 bases from J; bases unmatched to any gene: 12. CDR3 length: 16 amino acids. The germline V gene has CDR1 SGHDN and CDR2 FVKESK. In nucleotides, the CDR3 is TGTGCCACCTTGATAATACTAGCGCGCTCCTACAATGAGCAGTTCTTC. Residues: CATLIILARSYNEQFF.

This chain links TRBV19 with TRBJ2-7, with 7 positions matching TRBD1. The CDR3 runs 13 residues. In germline, CDR1 is LNHDA, CDR2 SQIVND (reference sequence). V shed 5 bases and J 2 bases; nucleotides not matched to a gene: 3. The CDR3, as DNA: TGTGCCAGTAGTCCAGGGACAGCCTACGAGCAGTACTTC. Protein sequence: CASSPGTAYEQYF. Looking up the rest from reference TRBV19 and TRBJ2-7 gives the full variable domain: DGGITQSPKYLFRKEGQNVTLSCEQNLNHDAMYWYRQDPGQGLRLIYYSQIVNDFQKGDIAEGYSVSREKKESFPLTVTSAQKNPTAFYLCASSPGTAYEQYFGPGTRLTVT.